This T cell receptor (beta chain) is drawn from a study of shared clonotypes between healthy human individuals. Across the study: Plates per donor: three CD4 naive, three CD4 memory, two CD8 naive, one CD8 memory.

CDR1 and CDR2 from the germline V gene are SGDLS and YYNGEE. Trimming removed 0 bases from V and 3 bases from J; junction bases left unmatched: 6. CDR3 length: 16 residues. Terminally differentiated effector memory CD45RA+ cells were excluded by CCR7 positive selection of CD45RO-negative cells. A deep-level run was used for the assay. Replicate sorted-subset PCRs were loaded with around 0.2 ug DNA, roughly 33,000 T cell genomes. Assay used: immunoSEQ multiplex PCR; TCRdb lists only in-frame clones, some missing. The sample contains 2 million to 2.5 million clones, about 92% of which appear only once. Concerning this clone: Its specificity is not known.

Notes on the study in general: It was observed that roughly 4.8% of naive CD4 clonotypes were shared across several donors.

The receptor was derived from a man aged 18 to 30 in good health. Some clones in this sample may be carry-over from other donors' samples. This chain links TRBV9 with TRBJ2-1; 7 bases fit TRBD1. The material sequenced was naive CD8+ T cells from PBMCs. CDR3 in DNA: TGTGCCAGCAGCGTAGGGCAGGGGGTAGGCTACAATGAGCAGTTCTTC. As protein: CASSVGQGVGYNEQFF.